These 8 T cell receptor beta chains came from one sample sequenced in a study of blood T cell repertoires in COVID-19. Clones were sequenced by immunoSEQ multiplex PCR, and TCRdb holds only the in-frame ones, with some missing. Of roughly 200,000 clones detected, approximately 79% appear once; the ten largest clones hold roughly 14%. Sequenced sample: peripheral blood. These receptors originate from a man aged 45-60 years who had recovered from COVID-19.

The chain recombines TRBV29-1 with TRBJ2-1, with 8 bases that match TRBD1. This CDR3 is built from 14 residues. J gave up 8 bases and V 4 bases, and 10 bases lay outside the gene matches. Germline CDR1 is SQVTM and CDR2 is ANQGSEA. The CDR3 sequence is CSVGRQGARDEQFF. The CDR3 nucleotides are TGCAGCGTTGGTAGGCAGGGGGCTAGGGATGAGCAGTTCTTC.

The chain couples TRBV4-1 to TRBJ1-2; 11 bases map to TRBD1. The germline CDR1 and CDR2 sequences are MGHRA and YSYEKL. The length of the CDR3 is 15 residues. The trim removed 0 bases at V and 6 bases at J, leaving 3 bases unmatched. CDR3 sequence (DNA): TGCGCCAGCAGCCAAGAAAGGGACAGGGGGAATGGCTACACCTTC. Translation: CASSQERDRGNGYTF.

The chain recombines TRBV6-5 with TRBJ2-7; D possibly corresponds to TRBD2 (5 bases). V dropped 4 bases and J dropped 2 bases, with 12 bases sitting between them. Germline V gene data show CDR1 as MNHEY and CDR2 as SVGAGI. This CDR3 spans 14 amino acids. In nucleotides, the CDR3 is TGTGCCAGCAGTTTTGGAGCGGCGGCCTACGAGCAGTACTTC. This gives the protein CASSFGAAAYEQYF.

This sequence joins TRBV3-1 (or the pseudogene TRBV3-2) and TRBJ2-1; 10 bases are a match to TRBD2. V lost 0 bases, J lost 12 bases, and 11 bases stayed unmatched. The CDR3 sequence is 16 residues long. Germline V lookup: CDR1 LGHDT, CDR2 YNNKEL (reference sequence). The CDR3 coding sequence is TGTGCCAGCAGCCAAGAGGGACTAGCGCCCGCGGTTTCGCAGTTCTTC. Translated: CASSQEGLAPAVSQFF.

This rearrangement joins TRBV7-8 to TRBJ2-7; tentative D call: TRBD2 (6 bases). V was cut by 0 bases and J by 5 bases, with 20 bases left in between. Germline V gives CDR1 SGHVS, CDR2 FQNEAQ. This CDR3 spans 17 amino acids. The CDR3 region is CASSLAHMGGFSDEQYF. CDR3 DNA: TGTGCCAGCAGCTTAGCGCATATGGGAGGTTTTTCCGACGAGCAGTACTTC.

The rearrangement uses TRBV19 and TRBJ1-1, with D possibly being TRBD1 (5 bases). This CDR3 is built from 15 residues. V lost 5 bases and J 1 base, leaving 14 bases between the germline ends. Germline CDR1 LNHDA, CDR2 SQIVND (reference sequence). The CDR3 protein is CASSSTPDRNTEAFF. The CDR3 region has the DNA TGTGCCAGTAGTTCAACCCCAGACAGGAACACTGAAGCTTTCTTT. Looking up the rest from reference TRBV19 and TRBJ1-1 gives the full variable domain: DGGITQSPKYLFRKEGQNVTLSCEQNLNHDAMYWYRQDPGQGLRLIYYSQIVNDFQKGDIAEGYSVSREKKESFPLTVTSAQKNPTAFYLCASSSTPDRNTEAFFGQGTRLTVV.

The CDR3 DNA sequence: TGTGCCAACATTAAGCGGGAGGGCGAGGAGCAGTACTTC. It translates to CANIKREGEEQYF. The chain recombines TRBV2 with TRBJ2-7; 10 nucleotides align to TRBD2. Unmatched junction bases numbered 10, after V lost 10 bases and J lost 7 bases. Looked up from germline, CDR1 is SNHLY and CDR2 is FYNNEI. The CDR3 extends over 13 amino acids. Full variable domain (outside the CDR3, taken from reference TRBV2 and TRBJ2-7): EPEVTQTPSHQVTQMGQEVILRCVPISNHLYFYWYRQILGQKVEFLVSFYNNEISEKSEIFDDQFSVERPDGSNFTLKIRSTKLEDSAMYFCANIKREGEEQYFGPGTRLTVT.

The CDR3 reads CSASSDDSVANYGYTF. CDR3 nucleotides: TGCAGTGCTAGTTCTGATGACAGCGTAGCTAACTATGGCTACACCTTC. The chain recombines TRBV20-1 with TRBJ1-2, with a possible D match to TRBD1 (5 bases). The germline V gene encodes CDR1 DFQATT and CDR2 SNEGSKA (reference sequence). V lost 3 bases and J lost 0, with 17 bases in between. The CDR3 length is 16 residues.